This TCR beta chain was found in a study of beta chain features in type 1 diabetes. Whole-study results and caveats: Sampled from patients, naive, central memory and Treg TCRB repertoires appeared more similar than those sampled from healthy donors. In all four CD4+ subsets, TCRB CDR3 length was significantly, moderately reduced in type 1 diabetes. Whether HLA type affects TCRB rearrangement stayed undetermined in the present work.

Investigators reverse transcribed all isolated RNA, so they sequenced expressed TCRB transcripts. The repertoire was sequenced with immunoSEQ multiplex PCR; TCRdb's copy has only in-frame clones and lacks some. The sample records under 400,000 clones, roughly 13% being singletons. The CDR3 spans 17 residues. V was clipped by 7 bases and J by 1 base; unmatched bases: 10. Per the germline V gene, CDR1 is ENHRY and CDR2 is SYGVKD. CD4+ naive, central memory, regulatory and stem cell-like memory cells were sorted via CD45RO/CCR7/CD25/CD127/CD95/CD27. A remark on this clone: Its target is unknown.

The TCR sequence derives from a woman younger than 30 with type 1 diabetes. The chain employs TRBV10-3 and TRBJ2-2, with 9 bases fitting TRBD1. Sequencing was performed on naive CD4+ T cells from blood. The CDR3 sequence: CAITTGQGLKNTGELFF. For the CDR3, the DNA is TGTGCCATCACCACCGGACAGGGGCTTAAGAACACCGGGGAGCTGTTTTTT.